Shown below are 32 T cell receptor beta chains from a single sample sequenced in a study of shared clonotypes between healthy human individuals. Using immunoSEQ multiplex PCR, the repertoire was profiled, and TCRdb retains in-frame clones only, with some absent. This table has roughly 1.5 million clones, about 98% appearing once. Sequencing input: naive CD4+ T cells sorted from blood. Regarding subset: CD45RA+ positively selected. These receptors were taken from a man aged 30 to 45 in good health.

Note on this clone: Other DNA sequences of this sample code for an identical CDR3. The chain is built from TRBV2 and TRBJ1-3; D is undetermined. V dropped 4 bases and J dropped 0 bases, with 7 bases sitting between them. The germline gives CDR1 SNHLY, CDR2 FYNNEI. CDR3 length: 14 amino acids. The chain's CDR3 is CASSGGFSGNTIYF. CDR3 bases: TGTGCCAGCAGTGGAGGCTTCTCTGGAAACACCATATATTTT.

As DNA, the CDR3 is TGTGCCAGCAGTGACTCACTCCTAGCGGGAGCTTTGGATGAGCAGTTCTTC. This encodes CASSDSLLAGALDEQFF. The chain combines TRBV25-1 with TRBJ2-1; 10 bases are shared with TRBD2. The CDR3 totals 17 residues. In germline, CDR1 is MGHDK, CDR2 SYGVNS. V lost 3 bases and J lost 8; bases outside the gene matches: 13. Filled out from reference TRBV25-1 and TRBJ2-1, the complete variable domain reads EADIYQTPRYLVIGTGKKITLECSQTMGHDKMYWYQQDPGMELHLIHYSYGVNSTEKGDLSSESTVSRIRTEHFPLTLESARPSHTSQYLCASSDSLLAGALDEQFFGPGTRLTVL.

The rearrangement uses TRBV5-1 and TRBJ1-3; no firm D call. This CDR3 has 15 amino acids. Deletions cut 7 bases from V and 0 bases from J, with 14 bases between. Germline lookup yields CDR1 SGHRS and CDR2 YFSETQ. The CDR3 sequence is CASYRGSSSGNTIYF. For the CDR3, the DNA is TGCGCCAGCTACAGAGGTTCAAGCTCTGGAAACACCATATATTTT. The full variable domain, rest sourced from reference TRBV5-1 and TRBJ1-3, is KAGVTQTPRYLIKTRGQQVTLSCSPISGHRSVSWYQQTPGQGLQFLFEYFSETQRNKGNFPGRFSGRQFSNSRSEMNVSTLELGDSALYLCASYRGSSSGNTIYFGEGSWLTVV.

V gene TRBV28 combines with J gene TRBJ1-4, with 10 bases aligning to TRBD1. The V and J ends lost 5 bases and 0 bases, in that order; junction bases with no gene match: 6. The CDR3 extends over 17 amino acids. The V gene's germline CDR1 is MDHEN and CDR2 SYDVKM. CDR3 region: CASSPTGTGATNEKLFF. CDR3 DNA: TGTGCCAGCAGTCCAACCGGGACAGGGGCAACTAATGAAAAACTGTTTTTT. Full variable domain (outside the CDR3, taken from reference TRBV28 and TRBJ1-4): DVKVTQSSRYLVKRTGEKVFLECVQDMDHENMFWYRQDPGLGLRLIYFSYDVKMKEKGDIPEGYSVSREKKERFSLILESASTNQTSMYLCASSPTGTGATNEKLFFGSGTQLSVL.

The CDR3 loop is CASSSEVGQETQYF. The DNA of the CDR3 is TGCGCCAGCAGCTCGGAGGTCGGCCAAGAGACCCAGTACTTC. The chain uses TRBV5-1 and TRBJ2-5; a weak D match, TRBD2 (5 bases). Per germline, CDR1 SGHRS and CDR2 YFSETQ. The CDR3 covers 14 residues. V lost 3 bases to trimming and J lost 1 base, with 10 bases between them.

The chain links TRBV19 to TRBJ2-3, with D possibly TRBD1 on 6 matching bases. The CDR3 sequence is 15 residues long. V was cut by 5 bases and J by 1 base, with 13 bases left in between. Germline lookup yields CDR1 LNHDA and CDR2 SQIVND (reference sequence). The CDR3 DNA reads TGTGCCAGTAGTGGGGACACCCGTCGCACAGATACGCAGTATTTT. Protein: CASSGDTRRTDTQYF. Combining the CDR3 with reference TRBV19 and TRBJ2-3 gives the whole variable domain DGGITQSPKYLFRKEGQNVTLSCEQNLNHDAMYWYRQDPGQGLRLIYYSQIVNDFQKGDIAEGYSVSREKKESFPLTVTSAQKNPTAFYLCASSGDTRRTDTQYFGPGTRLTVL.

The chain uses TRBV6-1 and TRBJ1-5; D gene ambiguous. The V and J ends lost 0 bases and 2 bases respectively, with 8 bases between them. This CDR3 comprises 15 residues. Germline V gives CDR1 MNHNS, CDR2 SASEGT. CDR3 DNA sequence: TGTGCCAGCAGTGAAGCGTGGGTGGGCAATCAGCCCCAGCATTTT. Its translation: CASSEAWVGNQPQHF.

The J gene is TRBJ1-1, the V gene TRBV18; perhaps TRBD1 as D (6 bases). CDR1 is KGHSH, CDR2 LQKENI, per germline. The ends were cut back, 2 bases at V and 1 base at J, with 11 bases in the middle. The CDR3 totals 15 residues. The CDR3 sequence is CASSPGPGQNTEAFF. The CDR3 nucleotides are TGTGCCAGCTCACCAGGACCGGGACAGAACACTGAAGCTTTCTTT.

The chain is built from TRBV19 and TRBJ2-2; D is perhaps TRBD2 (6 bases). Germline V gene lookup returns CDR1 LNHDA and CDR2 SQIVND (reference sequence). V dropped 4 bases and J dropped 6 bases, with 15 bases sitting between them. There are 15 residues in the CDR3. The CDR3 here is CASSSGVRVAGELFF. CDR3 DNA: TGTGCCAGTAGTAGCGGGGTGCGGGTGGCCGGGGAGCTGTTTTTT.

V and J are TRBV11-2 and TRBJ2-7; the D gene is possibly TRBD2 (5 bases). Trimming left V 6 bases short and J 6 bases short, with 15 bases between. The V gene's germline CDR1 is SGHAT and CDR2 FQNNGV. The CDR3 has 13 amino acids. DNA of the CDR3: TGTGCCAGCAGTCTAGCCCCCAGCCGCGAGCAGTACTTC. Amino acid sequence: CASSLAPSREQYF.

The chain joins TRBV9 to TRBJ2-1; the match to TRBD2 covers 14 bases. CDR3 length: 16 residues. Germline assignment: CDR1 SGDLS and CDR2 YYNGEE. Trimming at V came to 4 bases and at J to 10 bases, leaving 10 bases not matched to a gene. This CDR3 is CASSPRLAGGPGEQFF. The CDR3 bases are TGTGCCAGCAGCCCCAGACTAGCGGGAGGGCCGGGCGAGCAGTTCTTC.

This chain connects TRBV7-6 to TRBJ2-3; possibly TRBD1 for D (6 bases). The CDR3 has 15 amino acids. V lost 4 bases to trimming and J lost 7 bases, with 18 bases between them. The germline V gene has CDR1 SGHVS and CDR2 FNYEAQ. Written as DNA, the CDR3 is TGTGCCAGCAGCTCTCCAGACAGGTTTTATCATACGCAGTATTTT. This gives the protein CASSSPDRFYHTQYF.

The chain is built from TRBV12-5 and TRBJ2-5; TRBD2 matches 15 bases. The CDR3 consists of 16 residues. The germline V gene encodes CDR1 LGHNT and CDR2 FRNRAP. The V gene end was trimmed by 5 bases and the J gene end by 4 bases; junction bases not matched to a gene: 5. The CDR3 sequence is CASGHGLAGGTETQYF. DNA of the CDR3: TGTGCTAGTGGTCACGGACTAGCGGGAGGGACAGAGACCCAGTACTTC.

V usage is TRBV7-2 and J usage is TRBJ2-3, with TRBD2 matching 7 bases. Germline CDR1 SGHTA, CDR2 FQGNSA. CDR3 size: 16 residues. Trimming took 5 bases from V and 3 from J; bases not matched to a gene: 11. As DNA, the CDR3 is TGTGCCAGCAGCCCCCAACGGCGGGGGTTGACAGATACGCAGTATTTT. The encoded protein is CASSPQRRGLTDTQYF. Full variable domain (missing parts from reference TRBV7-2 and TRBJ2-3): GAGVSQSPSNKVTEKGKDVELRCDPISGHTALYWYRQSLGQGLEFLIYFQGNSAPDKSGLPSDRFSAERTGGSVSTLTIQRTQQEDSAVYLCASSPQRRGLTDTQYFGPGTRLTVL.

This chain joins TRBV9 and TRBJ2-2, with 8 nucleotides matching TRBD1. Germline V gene lookup returns CDR1 SGDLS and CDR2 YYNGEE. Trimming took 0 bases from V and 2 from J; bases not matched to a gene: 3. The CDR3 runs 16 residues. In DNA, the CDR3 is TGTGCCAGCAGCGTAGAGGCAGGGGGCAACACCGGGGAGCTGTTTTTT. Amino acid sequence: CASSVEAGGNTGELFF.

The rearrangement links TRBV7-9 to TRBJ2-7; TRBD1 agrees at 11 bases. V was clipped by 4 bases and J by 0 bases; unmatched bases: 5. The CDR3 loop spans 16 amino acids. Germline CDR1 reads SEHNR; CDR2 reads FQNEAQ (reference sequence). The CDR3, as DNA: TGTGCCAGCAGCTGGGCGGGACAGGGGGTCTCCTACGAGCAGTACTTC. Translated: CASSWAGQGVSYEQYF.

The chain carries TRBV19 and TRBJ2-7; the D call may be TRBD1 or TRBD2 (6 bases each). The CDR3 length is 15 residues. Germline V gives CDR1 LNHDA, CDR2 SQIVND (reference sequence). V was trimmed by 6 bases and J by 1 base, leaving 16 bases between them. The CDR3 DNA is TGTGCCAGTAGCGAGGGAGGACAGAGATCCTACGAGCAGTACTTC. This gives the protein CASSEGGQRSYEQYF.

The rearrangement links TRBV9 to TRBJ2-5; a weak D match, TRBD2 (7 bases). V was clipped by 2 bases and J by 6 bases, with 23 bases between them. Germline-derived CDR1 and CDR2 are SGDLS and YYNGEE. This CDR3 contains 17 residues. The CDR3: CASSVSGVDRIRKTQYF. DNA of the CDR3: TGTGCCAGCAGCGTGAGCGGGGTCGACAGGATTCGGAAGACCCAGTACTTC.

The count of this clone is one. The J gene is TRBJ2-7, the V gene TRBV27, with 9 nucleotides matching TRBD2. The ends lost 7 bases at V and 2 bases at J; junction bases unmatched: 6. CDR3 length: 14 residues. CDR1 and CDR2 (germline): MNHEY, SMNVEV (reference sequence). The CDR3 DNA is TGTGCCAGCAAAACTAGCGGGTTACCCTACGAGCAGTACTTC. Protein product: CASKTSGLPYEQYF.

The rearrangement uses TRBV5-5 and TRBJ1-4; TRBD1 matches 9 bases. CDR3 length equals 17 residues. Germline values: CDR1 SGHKS, CDR2 YYEKEE (reference sequence). V was pared by 4 bases and J by 7 bases, with 14 bases of the junction left unmatched. CDR3 region: CASSLIEYRDRAEKLFF. The CDR3 bases are TGTGCCAGCAGCCTCATTGAGTACCGGGACAGGGCTGAAAAACTGTTTTTT.

V gene TRBV7-2 combines with J gene TRBJ2-7, with 14 bases lining up with TRBD2. Unmatched junction bases numbered 6, after V lost 6 bases and J lost 5 bases. Germline CDR1 reads SGHTA; CDR2 reads FQGNSA. This CDR3 comprises 15 residues. CDR3 coding DNA: TGTGCCAGCAGTACGGGACTAGCGGGAGTAGACGAGCAGTACTTC. Residues: CASSTGLAGVDEQYF.

The chain recombines TRBV6-1 with TRBJ1-5, with 8 bases that match TRBD1. V lost 4 bases and J lost 4; bases outside the gene matches: 21. Germline V gene lookup returns CDR1 MNHNS and CDR2 SASEGT. The CDR3 totals 20 residues. The DNA for the CDR3 is TGTGCCAGCAGTGTCCAGGGGCAGGGGGCGCATATTTACCGGAATCAGCCCCAGCATTTT. Translated, it gives CASSVQGQGAHIYRNQPQHF.

The chain uses TRBV4-2 and TRBJ2-1; the D gene is possibly TRBD2 (6 bases). Trimming stripped 6 bases from V and 4 bases from J, with 7 bases between. Germline assignment: CDR1 LGHNA and CDR2 YNFKEQ. The CDR3 spans 12 residues. The CDR3 DNA is TGTGCCAGCAGGGGGGGTTACAATGAGCAGTTCTTC. Translated: CASRGGYNEQFF.

The chain couples TRBV7-8 to TRBJ2-5, with D perhaps TRBD2 (5 bases). Germline V gene sequence: CDR1 SGHVS, CDR2 FQNEAQ. The length of the CDR3 is 16 residues. V gave up 0 bases and J gave up 0 bases, with 11 bases separating them. The CDR3 DNA reads as TGTGCCAGCAGCTTAGCTTTGGGAGTATACCAAGAGACCCAGTACTTC. It specifies CASSLALGVYQETQYF. Using reference TRBV7-8 and TRBJ2-5 for the parts outside the CDR3, the full variable domain is GAGVSQSPRYKVAKRGQDVALRCDPISGHVSLFWYQQALGQGPEFLTYFQNEAQLDKSGLPSDRFFAERPEGSVSTLKIQRTQQEDSAVYLCASSLALGVYQETQYFGPGTRLLVL.

V is TRBV27 and J is TRBJ1-2; no clear D gene. The CDR3 totals 13 residues. V lost 6 bases to trimming and J lost 7 bases, with 15 bases between them. The germline CDR1 and CDR2 sequences are MNHEY and SMNVEV (reference sequence). The CDR3 coding sequence is TGTGCCAGCAGCCGCCGGATCCTTGGTGGCTACACCTTC. It encodes CASSRRILGGYTF.

The rearrangement uses TRBV2 and TRBJ1-2; D not resolved. Trimming stripped 2 bases from V and 8 bases from J, with 12 bases between. Per germline, CDR1 SNHLY and CDR2 FYNNEI. This CDR3 region has 13 residues. DNA of the CDR3: TGTGCCAGCAGTGAATCAGACATAAAAGGCTACACCTTC. It translates to CASSESDIKGYTF. Combining the CDR3 with reference TRBV2 and TRBJ1-2 gives the whole variable domain EPEVTQTPSHQVTQMGQEVILRCVPISNHLYFYWYRQILGQKVEFLVSFYNNEISEKSEIFDDQFSVERPDGSNFTLKIRSTKLEDSAMYFCASSESDIKGYTFGSGTRLTVV.

The rearrangement uses TRBV7-3 and TRBJ2-1; possible D gene TRBD2, 6 bases. The CDR3 has 14 amino acids. Trimming took 4 bases from V and 7 from J, leaving 14 bases between them. Germline V lookup: CDR1 SGHTA, CDR2 FQGTGA. CDR3 amino acids: CASSSAGSRNEQFF. The CDR3 DNA reads as TGTGCCAGCAGCTCCGCGGGATCACGGAATGAGCAGTTCTTC. The whole variable domain, filled in from reference TRBV7-3 and TRBJ2-1, reads GAGVSQTPSNKVTEKGKYVELRCDPISGHTALYWYRQSLGQGPEFLIYFQGTGAADDSGLPNDRFFAVRPEGSVSTLKIQRTERGDSAVYLCASSSAGSRNEQFFGPGTRLTVL.

A few counts support this clone. The rearrangement uses TRBV19 and TRBJ1-1; no clear D gene. Germline loops: CDR1 LNHDA, CDR2 SQIVND (reference sequence). The CDR3 loop spans 12 amino acids. Trimming stripped 4 bases from V and 6 bases from J, with 9 bases between. The CDR3 region has the DNA TGTGCCAGTAGTAACGTAGTGGCTGAAGCTTTCTTT. This sequence encodes CASSNVVAEAFF.

The chain employs TRBV5-3 and TRBJ1-1; no reliable D call. TRBV5-3 is flagged as an ORF with uncertain function. The CDR3 covers 13 residues. V was trimmed by 0 bases and J by 1 base, leaving 4 bases between them. The CDR3 DNA is TGTGCCAGAAGCTTGGAAGCGAACACTGAAGCTTTCTTT. Translation gives CARSLEANTEAFF.

The chain links TRBV9 to TRBJ2-2; possible D gene TRBD2, 5 bases. Germline lookup yields CDR1 SGDLS and CDR2 YYNGEE. V dropped 7 bases and J dropped 6 bases, with 16 bases sitting between them. The length of the CDR3 is 14 residues. In DNA, the CDR3 is TGTGCCAGCTCCGAGGCTGGGAGCGCCGGGGAGCTGTTTTTT. Encoded protein: CASSEAGSAGELFF.

CDR3 coding DNA: TGTGCCAGCTCACCTAGGCAACCTAGCGGGAGGGGCAATGAGCAGTTCTTC. It is translated as CASSPRQPSGRGNEQFF. The V gene is TRBV18, the J gene TRBJ2-1, with 12 bases fitting TRBD2. V lost 3 bases, J lost 6 bases, and 9 bases stayed unmatched. Germline V gene sequence: CDR1 KGHSH, CDR2 LQKENI. The CDR3 loop spans 17 amino acids.

DNA for the CDR3: TGCGCCAGCAGCCTCAGCGGCGGCAGCAGCAATCAGCCCCAGCATTTT. This gives the protein CASSLSGGSSNQPQHF. The V and J genes are TRBV4-1 and TRBJ1-5; the D is unclear. The CDR3 loop spans 16 amino acids. The V gene lost 4 bases and the J gene lost 1 base, with 14 bases spanning the gap. Germline V lookup: CDR1 MGHRA, CDR2 YSYEKL.